The entry that follows covers one TCR beta chain sequence. Its specificity is unknown. V dropped 5 bases and J dropped 6 bases, with 19 bases sitting between them. The CDR3 contains 15 residues. Amplified TCR beta CDR3 regions came from RNA transcripts. The HTBI set primed first-round TCR CDR3 RT-PCR. From the multiplex PCR reads, TCRdb called clonotypes with MiXCR, one entry per CDR3 protein. Of roughly 740,000 distinct CDR3 sequences in the sample, around 15% were seen once. This sample stems from a study of T cells in Graves' hyperthyroidism and ophthalmopathy. Study-wide results and limits: A 13 V-J signature model discriminated ophthalmopathy versus stable hyperthyroidism.

The rearrangement links TRBV12-3 or TRBV12-4 to TRBJ1-1; a possible D gene is TRBD1 (5 bases). The sample consisted of blood. The TCR sequence derives from a man aged 18 to 29 with Graves' hyperthyroidism. CDR3 sequence: CASSLRRQLMAEAFF. The CDR3 DNA reads TGTGCCAGCAGTCTCCGGCGACAGTTAATGGCTGAAGCTTTCTTT.